The sequence of this TCR beta chain was determined in a study of spatial heterogeneity in lung cancer. At the level of the study: There were consistently more beta-chain sequences detected than alpha-chain sequences.

As to time point: sample taken at primary tumor resection. Material for sequencing was whole RNA from tumor, nontumor lung or frozen PBMC, left unsorted. In TCRdb, the 5' RACE reads were re-called with MiXCR into one record per CDR3 protein. This sample has 8,500 to 14,000 distinct CDR3 sequences; less than 4% occur once, and the top ten carry around 50%. This clonotype was found many times. Within a library made for alpha chains, this beta chain is off target, and its count is uninformative. CDR3 length: 14 amino acids. The germline CDR1 and CDR2 sequences are SGHKS and YYEKEE (reference sequence). The ends lost 1 base at V and 3 bases at J; junction bases unmatched: 3.

The sequencing here drew on PBMCs, taken at surgery. The V gene is TRBV5-5, the J gene TRBJ2-5; 7 bases fit TRBD1. The TCR sequence derives from a female donor with early-stage non-small cell lung cancer. CDR3 region: CASSLTTGKETQYF. CDR3 nucleotide sequence: TGTGCCAGCAGCTTGACGACAGGGAAAGAGACCCAGTACTTC.